A single sample is the source of the 28 T cell receptor beta chains below, sequenced in a study of T cell responses to AZD1222 COVID-19 vaccine. Measured with immunoSEQ multiplex PCR; TCRdb has only the in-frame clones, and not every one. Among over 120,000 clones listed, approximately 90% were seen once. Sequencing was performed on peripheral blood, taken on day 0 of AZD1222 vaccination. Receptor source: an adult in good health.

The rearrangement uses TRBV29-1 and TRBJ2-3; TRBD2 matches 9 bases. Germline CDR1 SQVTM, CDR2 ANQGSEA. This CDR3 comprises 12 residues. V lost 4 bases, J lost 5 bases, and 1 base stayed unmatched. The CDR3, as DNA: TGCAGCGTTGTACTAGCGGGAGATACGCAGTATTTT. Translating gives CSVVLAGDTQYF.

V usage is TRBV19 and J usage is TRBJ2-7; 8 nucleotides align to TRBD1. Germline trimming cut 1 base from V and 4 bases from J; bases unmatched to any gene: 6. Germline V gene lookup returns CDR1 LNHDA and CDR2 SQIVND (reference sequence). There are 15 residues in the CDR3. This chain's CDR3 is CASSIAPRGLYEQYF. The CDR3 DNA is TGTGCCAGTAGTATAGCCCCCAGGGGGCTTTACGAGCAGTACTTC.

V usage is TRBV4-2 and J usage is TRBJ1-1; unclear D gene. This CDR3 has 14 amino acids. Deletions cut 0 bases from V and 0 bases from J, with 5 bases between. Per the germline V gene, CDR1 is LGHNA and CDR2 is YNFKEQ. The CDR3 coding sequence is TGTGCCAGCAGCCAAGACGGCATGAACACTGAAGCTTTCTTT. Its translation is CASSQDGMNTEAFF.

The chain carries TRBV27 and TRBJ2-2, with a tentative D call TRBD2 (6 bases). Trimming took off 4 bases at V and 4 bases at J, with 10 bases between the two ends. This CDR3 has 14 amino acids. Per germline, CDR1 MNHEY and CDR2 SMNVEV (reference sequence). CDR3 sequence reads: CASSWGDFTGELFF. In DNA form, the CDR3 reads TGTGCCAGCAGTTGGGGGGATTTCACCGGGGAGCTGTTTTTT.

This sequence joins TRBV24-1 and TRBJ2-7, with D perhaps TRBD1 (5 bases). Deletions cut 3 bases from V and 7 bases from J, with 9 bases between. This CDR3 is built from 12 residues. Germline V gene sequence: CDR1 KGHDR, CDR2 SFDVKD. This chain's CDR3 is CATSDGAREQYF. DNA for the CDR3: TGTGCCACCAGTGATGGGGCTCGGGAGCAGTACTTC.

The genes are TRBV3-1 (or the pseudogene TRBV3-2) and TRBJ1-3; D unresolved. This CDR3 is built from 16 residues. Trimming pared 1 base from V and 3 bases from J, leaving 13 bases between. The germline CDR1 and CDR2 sequences are LGHDT and YNNKEL (reference sequence). The CDR3 DNA reads as TGTGCCAGCAGCCAAGTTCCCGGAGGGTATGGAAACACCATATATTTT. It is translated as CASSQVPGGYGNTIYF.

CDR3 in DNA: TGCAGCGCAACCTGGGGGCCCAACTATGGCTACACCTTC. This sequence encodes CSATWGPNYGYTF. The chain has TRBV29-1 and TRBJ1-2, with D perhaps matching TRBD1 (6 bases). The length of the CDR3 is 13 residues. Germline CDR1 and CDR2: SQVTM and ANQGSEA. V was shortened by 7 bases and J by 2 bases, with 14 bases between the two germline ends.

This clone came up once. Distinct nucleotide sequences in the sample also encode this CDR3. The chain combines TRBV3-1 (or the pseudogene TRBV3-2) with TRBJ1-1; perhaps TRBD1 as D (6 bases). V was clipped by 2 bases and J by 3 bases, with 7 bases between them. Germline CDR1 LGHDT, CDR2 YNNKEL (reference sequence). CDR3 length equals 13 residues. The CDR3 nucleotides are TGTGCCAGCAGCCAAACAGGGTACACTGAAGCTTTCTTT. This gives the protein CASSQTGYTEAFF.

This rearrangement joins TRBV10-3 to TRBJ2-1; possibly TRBD2 for D (6 bases). Germline CDR1 ENHRY, CDR2 SYGVKD. There are 15 residues in the CDR3. With 6 bases removed from V and 6 bases from J, the gap between germline ends came to 18 bases. The CDR3 nucleotides read TGTGCCATCAGGGCAGGTGGAGGGGCTTCCAATGAGCAGTTCTTC. Protein product: CAIRAGGGASNEQFF.

This clone was detected once. CDR3 residues: CASSENFYEQYF. CDR3 coding DNA: TGTGCCAGCAGCGAAAATTTCTACGAGCAGTACTTC. The V and J genes are TRBV7-2 and TRBJ2-7; D not resolved. The CDR3 has 12 amino acids. CDR1 and CDR2 from the germline V gene are SGHTA and FQGNSA. V was clipped by 5 bases and J by 3 bases, with 8 bases between them.

CDR3 nucleotide sequence: TGTGCCACCAGCAGAGGGGTTCGGGGGGATAAAGAGACCCAGTACTTC. Its translation: CATSRGVRGDKETQYF. The V and J genes are TRBV15 and TRBJ2-5; 7 bases are a match to TRBD2. The CDR3 sequence is 16 residues long. Germline trimming cut 1 base from V and 3 bases from J; bases unmatched to any gene: 8. Germline V gives CDR1 LNHNV, CDR2 YYDKDF (reference sequence).

This CDR3 reads CASSLESLAGGTDTQYF. CDR3 in DNA: TGCGCCAGCAGCTTGGAATCACTAGCGGGAGGCACAGATACGCAGTATTTT. This chain connects TRBV5-1 to TRBJ2-3, with 11 bases lining up with TRBD2. From germline, CDR1 is SGHRS and CDR2 YFSETQ. This CDR3 region has 17 residues. Trimming removed 0 bases from V and 1 base from J; junction bases left unmatched: 4.

The chain is built from TRBV25-1 and TRBJ2-7; 9 bases are a match to TRBD1. This CDR3 comprises 14 residues. After removal of 5 bases from V and 9 bases from J, the junction contained 11 bases not matched to a gene. CDR1 is MGHDK, CDR2 SYGVNS, per germline. CDR3 sequence reads: CASSRPGTGQPQYF. Here the CDR3 DNA reads TGTGCCAGCAGTCGACCCGGGACAGGGCAACCGCAGTACTTC.

V usage is TRBV5-4 and J usage is TRBJ2-4; D is perhaps TRBD2 (6 bases). The CDR3 length is 16 residues. Germline CDR1 is SGHNT and CDR2 is YYREEE (reference sequence). Trimming left V 4 bases short and J 8 bases short, with 22 bases between. DNA of the CDR3: TGTGCCAGCAGCAGCCAAGGATTGGGGCGCGGGGACATTCAGTACTTC. The encoded protein is CASSSQGLGRGDIQYF.

The chain combines TRBV5-1 with TRBJ1-2, with 9 bases lining up with TRBD1. V shed 3 bases, J shed 6 bases, and the junction held 9 bases outside the gene matches. In germline, CDR1 is SGHRS, CDR2 YFSETQ. CDR3 length: 15 residues. CDR3: CASSSTGTGYDGYTF. CDR3 coding DNA: TGCGCCAGCAGCTCGACCGGGACAGGGTACGATGGCTACACCTTC. Using reference TRBV5-1 and TRBJ1-2 for the parts outside the CDR3, the full variable domain is KAGVTQTPRYLIKTRGQQVTLSCSPISGHRSVSWYQQTPGQGLQFLFEYFSETQRNKGNFPGRFSGRQFSNSRSEMNVSTLELGDSALYLCASSSTGTGYDGYTFGSGTRLTVV.

The chain has TRBV7-3 and TRBJ2-7; the match to TRBD1 covers 9 bases. CDR1 is SGHTA and CDR2 is FQGTGA in the germline V gene. Germline trimming cut 5 bases from V and 2 bases from J; bases unmatched to any gene: 7. The CDR3 has 15 amino acids. CDR3 nucleotide sequence: TGTGCCAGCAGCCCTCGGACAGGGGCCCCCTACGAGCAGTACTTC. This codes for CASSPRTGAPYEQYF.

This clone was picked up one time. The chain couples TRBV2 to TRBJ2-7; possibly TRBD2 for D (5 bases). Germline CDR1 and CDR2: SNHLY and FYNNEI. Trimming left V 8 bases short and J 0 bases short, with 14 bases between. The CDR3 runs to 14 residues. CDR3 amino acids: CASPLERNSYEQYF. In nucleotides, the CDR3 is TGTGCCAGCCCACTAGAGCGGAACTCCTACGAGCAGTACTTC.

The sample holds one count of this clone. V is TRBV6-4 and J is TRBJ2-1, with TRBD2 matching 14 bases. The CDR3 sequence is 15 residues long. Germline V CDR1 and CDR2: MRHNA, SNTAGT. Trimming took 6 bases from V and 8 from J; bases not matched to a gene: 6. CDR3 nucleotide sequence: TGTGCCAGCAGCGGACTAGCGGGAGGAAGGGATGAGCAGTTCTTC. Protein product: CASSGLAGGRDEQFF.

J is TRBJ2-4 and V is TRBV3-1 (or the pseudogene TRBV3-2); TRBD2 might be the D (6 bases). CDR1 is LGHDT, CDR2 YNNKEL, per germline (reference sequence). The CDR3 sequence is 13 residues long. The V end was cut by 4 bases, the J end by 6 bases, with 10 bases between. Here the CDR3 DNA reads TGTGCCAGCAGCCCCGGGGGTACAAACATTCAGTACTTC. The encoded protein is CASSPGGTNIQYF.

This chain connects TRBV9 to TRBJ1-2, with D possibly being TRBD1 (6 bases). Deletions cut 5 bases from V and 4 bases from J, with 18 bases between. The CDR3 has 15 residues. CDR1 is SGDLS, CDR2 YYNGEE, per germline. The CDR3 reads CASRPLGAQAYGYTF. DNA for the CDR3: TGTGCCAGCAGACCCTTGGGGGCGCAGGCCTATGGCTACACCTTC.

The chain employs TRBV6-5 and TRBJ1-6, with a weak D call TRBD1 (5 bases). The CDR3 length is 14 residues. The V end was cut by 2 bases, the J end by 10 bases, with 12 bases between. CDR1 MNHEY and CDR2 SVGAGI come from the germline V gene. The DNA of the CDR3 is TGTGCCAGCAGTTACGACAGTGGGAACTCACCCCTCCACTTT. It codes for CASSYDSGNSPLHF.

This rearrangement joins TRBV20-1 to TRBJ2-7, with D tentatively TRBD1 (5 bases). From germline, CDR1 is DFQATT and CDR2 SNEGSKA (reference sequence). The CDR3 sequence is 11 residues long. The V end was cut by 5 bases, the J end by 6 bases, with 11 bases between. CDR3 nucleotide sequence: TGCAGTGCTCTAAGGGGAAGCGAGCAGTACTTC. Amino acids: CSALRGSEQYF.

This chain uses TRBV7-9 with TRBJ1-2, with TRBD1 identical over 12 bases. The V gene end was trimmed by 3 bases and the J gene end by 4 bases; junction bases not matched to a gene: 3. In germline, CDR1 is SEHNR, CDR2 FQNEAQ (reference sequence). The CDR3 consists of 15 residues. CDR3 nucleotides: TGTGCCAGCAGCTTTGGGACAGGGGGCGCCTATGGCTACACCTTC. Protein product: CASSFGTGGAYGYTF.

This chain joins TRBV25-1 and TRBJ2-7; D call uncertain. V lost 1 base to trimming and J lost 2 bases, with 6 bases between them. Per the germline V gene, CDR1 is MGHDK and CDR2 is SYGVNS. This CDR3 has 13 amino acids. This CDR3 reads CASSESSPYEQYF. DNA for the CDR3: TGTGCCAGCAGTGAATCCTCCCCCTACGAGCAGTACTTC.

The chain carries TRBV27 and TRBJ2-6, with D tentatively TRBD2 (7 bases). The CDR3 sequence is 17 residues long. The V end lost 6 bases, the J end lost 2 bases, and 17 bases lay between the germline ends. Germline assignment: CDR1 MNHEY and CDR2 SMNVEV (reference sequence). The CDR3 protein is CASSPNRGAAGANVLTF. The CDR3 nucleotides read TGTGCCAGCAGCCCAAATCGGGGGGCGGCTGGGGCCAACGTCCTGACTTTC.

The chain has TRBV30 and TRBJ1-5; no firm D call. The CDR3 loop spans 13 amino acids. The V gene's germline CDR1 is GTSNPN and CDR2 SVGIG (reference sequence). Trimming took 0 bases from V and 3 from J, leaving 6 bases between them. The CDR3 DNA reads as TGTGCCTGGAGTGTAGAAGTCAATCAGCCCCAGCATTTT. This sequence encodes CAWSVEVNQPQHF.

The chain recombines TRBV2 with TRBJ1-1, with D perhaps TRBD1 (5 bases). The CDR3 runs to 12 residues. The V and J ends lost 7 bases and 13 bases respectively, with 19 bases between them. Germline V gene sequence: CDR1 SNHLY, CDR2 FYNNEI. The CDR3 sequence is CASTRGVEGGFF. CDR3 sequence (DNA): TGTGCCAGCACCAGAGGGGTAGAGGGCGGTTTCTTT.

V is TRBV23-1 and J is TRBJ1-1; D is unresolved. TRBV23-1 is classed as an ORF, of uncertain function. CDR3 length equals 12 residues. Trimming cost V 8 bases and J 3 bases, with 10 bases left between them. The CDR3 bases are TGCGCCAGCCCGGGGAGGGACACTGAAGCTTTCTTT. Protein sequence: CASPGRDTEAFF.